This paragraph reports one TCR beta chain. Its antigen is as yet unknown. This entry is derived from a study of T cell responses to AZD1222 COVID-19 vaccine. Overall study results and limits: A mostly white British donor set with more females was recruited, and clonal diversity was possibly underestimated. Sampled repertoires all dated from after the peak T cell response.

Germline lookup yields CDR1 MNHEY and CDR2 SVGAGI. Trimming removed 7 bases from V and 5 bases from J, with 16 bases in between. The CDR3 has 14 amino acids. The assay was immunoSEQ multiplex PCR, and TCRdb's table has in-frame clones only and misses some. The top ten clones hold about 8.4% of a sample with about 94,000 clones, 90% of them seen once. The sequences come from peripheral blood, collected on day 0 of AZD1222 vaccination. This receptor was obtained from an adult in good health. The chain recombines TRBV6-5 with TRBJ2-3; D might be TRBD2 (6 bases). CDR3 region: CASTSPGEKDTQYF. CDR3 nucleotide sequence: TGTGCCAGCACCTCCCCGGGGGAGAAAGATACGCAGTATTTT.